The present entry profiles one T cell receptor (beta chain) with its context. This clonotype has only a few counts. The target of this receptor is not known. No qualities accompany the bases; no much larger clone lies one base away. The sample is drawn from a study of response to subunit inactivated influenza vaccine (dated by TCRdb to 2017 to 2018). With respect to the entire study: Deep quantitative T cell receptor repertoire profiling was used in the study to track responses to a trivalent subunit inactivated influenza vaccine.

General conclusions and limits of the study: According to the authors, only a limited number of new T cells may be recruited by each seasonal influenza vaccination.

The library was prepared using RT-PCR. The sequencer was an Illumina HiSeq 2500. TCRdb trimmed public reads at Q25 via fastp, called clones via MiXCR and kept in-frame beta chains. All rows with the same CDR3 protein become a single entry with the most common DNA and genes. The sample has approximately 290,000 distinct CDR3 sequences on record, approximately 21% of them singletons. The ten largest clones represent around a tenth of the sample. Looking up the germline V gene (reference sequence) yields CDR1 LGHDT and CDR2 YNNKEL. The CDR3 spans 13 residues, from the cysteine through the phenylalanine. The retained sequence is limited to the CDR3, 39 bases, with the frame set at the first base. V is reduced by 0 bases and J by 7 bases, leaving a spacing of 7 bases between them.

Sample: PBMCs from blood, taken 21 months after vaccination. This sequence originates from a man aged 50-75 years who received an inactivated influenza vaccine. Donor details come from another sample of the same person, matched by shared clones. The chain is encoded by TRBV3-1 joined to TRBJ2-1; the D gene cannot be resolved reliably. The nucleotide sequence reads as follows: TGTGCCAGCAGCCAAGATGAGTTAAATGAGCAGTTCTTC. It codes for CASSQDELNEQFF.